This passage covers 24 T cell receptor beta chains from one sample sequenced in a study of neoadjuvant anti-PD-1 for oral cavity cancer (dated by TCRdb to about 2021). Library method: the immunoSEQ multiplex PCR assay. The clones in this table, taken by TCRdb from immuneACCESS, are in-frame only. Not every clone is retained; where verified, under half of the shortfall comes from an unresolved V gene, and the cause of the rest is unknown. The sample table records tens of thousands of clones; around 79% of these occur just once. In total, the top ten clones hold 4.5% to 5% of the sample. Per the publication, the time point label means: after neoadjuvant nivolumab, at surgical resection. The sequencing here drew on PBMCs, taken after nivolumab (anti-PD-1) treatment. The receptors here all came from a person aged 35-80 years with oral cavity squamous cell carcinoma.

The chain joins TRBV5-1 to TRBJ2-7; D unclear. Trimming stripped 3 bases from V and 4 bases from J, with 14 bases between. CDR3 length: 14 residues. Germline CDR1 and CDR2: SGHRS and YFSETQ. The CDR3 coding sequence is TGCGCCAGCAGCTCAATCCCCGATGCGTACGAGCAGTACTTC. The encoded protein is CASSSIPDAYEQYF.

In its sample, this clone was seen once. The chain employs TRBV11-2 and TRBJ2-2, with 12 nucleotides matching TRBD2. Germline loops: CDR1 SGHAT, CDR2 FQNNGV. CDR3 size: 17 residues. V lost 3 bases to trimming and J lost 6 bases; unmatched junction nucleotides: 8. CDR3 nucleotides: TGTGCCAGCAGCTTTATTTCTAGCGGGAGGGCCCCCGGGGAGCTGTTTTTT. Protein: CASSFISSGRAPGELFF.

This clone was seen once. The J gene is TRBJ2-3, the V gene TRBV19; 8 bases are a match to TRBD2. The CDR3 is 12 residues long. The V segment lost 7 bases and the J segment 5 bases; nucleotides outside the gene matches: 2. Germline CDR1 and CDR2: LNHDA and SQIVND (reference sequence). The CDR3 sequence is CASKAGGDTQYF. DNA of the CDR3: TGTGCCAGTAAGGCGGGAGGAGATACGCAGTATTTT.

V is TRBV6-6 and J is TRBJ2-3; D remains ambiguous. Germline CDR1 and CDR2: MNHNY and SVGAGI (reference sequence). V dropped 4 bases and J dropped 8 bases, with 7 bases sitting between them. The CDR3 is 11 residues long. The CDR3 region has the DNA TGTGCCAGCAGTTCTTATGTTACGCAGTATTTT. Translated: CASSSYVTQYF.

V is TRBV6-5 and J is TRBJ1-4; no definite D call. Germline CDR1 and CDR2: MNHEY and SVGAGI. Between the trimmed V and J ends, which lost 6 bases and 0 bases, there was a span of 8 bases. The CDR3 consists of 14 residues. The CDR3 sequence is CASSPLATNEKLFF. The CDR3, as DNA: TGTGCCAGCAGCCCACTTGCAACTAATGAAAAACTGTTTTTT.

V is TRBV5-6 and J is TRBJ1-1; 7 nucleotides agree with TRBD1. The CDR3 contains 16 residues. Germline-derived CDR1 and CDR2 are SGHDT and YYEEEE. The trim removed 6 bases at V and 1 base at J, leaving 12 bases unmatched. The CDR3: CASTYLTGTANTEAFF. In DNA form, the CDR3 reads TGTGCCAGCACTTACCTTACCGGGACAGCGAACACTGAAGCTTTCTTT.

V is TRBV29-1 and J is TRBJ2-1, with TRBD1 identical over 9 bases. CDR1 and CDR2 from the germline V gene are SQVTM and ANQGSEA. The CDR3 sequence is 14 residues long. Trimming cost V 6 bases and J 3 bases; bases outside gene matches: 6. The CDR3 bases are TGCAGCGTGTTAGGACAGGGGTTCTACAATGAGCAGTTCTTC. This codes for CSVLGQGFYNEQFF.

The V call is TRBV5-1, the J call TRBJ2-3; D may be TRBD2 (5 bases). The ends were cut back, 4 bases at V and 1 base at J, with 19 bases in the middle. This CDR3 contains 17 residues. CDR1 is SGHRS and CDR2 is YFSETQ in the germline V gene. CDR3 DNA: TGCGCCAGCAGCCGGCTCGACTACCACCCTCGCACAGATACGCAGTATTTT. It specifies CASSRLDYHPRTDTQYF. The variable domain in full, completed from reference TRBV5-1 and TRBJ2-3, reads KAGVTQTPRYLIKTRGQQVTLSCSPISGHRSVSWYQQTPGQGLQFLFEYFSETQRNKGNFPGRFSGRQFSNSRSEMNVSTLELGDSALYLCASSRLDYHPRTDTQYFGPGTRLTVL.

V gene TRBV12-2 combines with J gene TRBJ1-1. TRBV12-2 is labeled a pseudogene. The CDR3 spans 21 residues. As DNA, the CDR3 is TGTGCAAGTCGCTTAGTTCGGGAAGGTGGGGTTAAAAACGGTGTGAACACTGAAGCTTTCTTT. This translates into CASRLVREGGVKNGVNTEAFF.

V and J are TRBV5-1 and TRBJ1-1; D is ambiguous. The CDR3 is 15 residues long. V was trimmed by 0 bases and J by 2 bases, leaving 11 bases between them. Per the germline V gene, CDR1 is SGHRS and CDR2 is YFSETQ. The CDR3 loop is CASSLDPLLNTEAFF. As DNA, the CDR3 is TGCGCCAGCAGCTTGGATCCACTCCTAAACACTGAAGCTTTCTTT.

V and J are TRBV14 and TRBJ1-6; D call uncertain. The V gene's germline CDR1 is SGHDN and CDR2 FVKESK. This CDR3 spans 14 amino acids. Trimming removed 4 bases from V and 14 bases from J, with 18 bases in between. Here the CDR3 reads CASSPRSDYSALHF. The CDR3 bases are TGTGCCAGCAGCCCGAGATCCGATTATTCGGCCCTCCACTTT.

The chain employs TRBV30 and TRBJ1-2, with a weak D call TRBD1 (5 bases). CDR3 length: 15 residues. CDR1 and CDR2 from the germline V gene are GTSNPN and SVGIG (reference sequence). Trimming cost V 2 bases and J 6 bases, with 19 bases left between them. DNA for the CDR3: TGTGCCTGGAGTTTAAGGGCTTGGGGGGGGAATGGCTACACCTTC. It is translated as CAWSLRAWGGNGYTF.

This chain links TRBV6-1 with TRBJ1-3; D is perhaps TRBD1 (5 bases). The V gene lost 6 bases and the J gene lost 0 bases, with 9 bases spanning the gap. This CDR3 is built from 14 residues. Germline CDR1 MNHNS, CDR2 SASEGT. The CDR3: CASSSGGSGNTIYF. CDR3 DNA sequence: TGTGCCAGCAGCTCGGGGGGCTCTGGAAACACCATATATTTT.

V usage is TRBV6-1 and J usage is TRBJ1-1; D is possibly TRBD1 (6 bases). Germline V gives CDR1 MNHNS, CDR2 SASEGT. The CDR3 runs 14 residues. V lost 8 bases, J lost 4 bases, and 17 bases lay in between. DNA of the CDR3: TGTGCCAGCCCGAGGGGGGATAGGGGCACTGAAGCTTTCTTT. Its protein product is CASPRGDRGTEAFF.

The chain employs TRBV13 and TRBJ1-4; D unclear. CDR1 is PRHDT, CDR2 FYEKMQ, per germline (reference sequence). The V end lost 4 bases, the J end lost 10 bases, and 13 bases lay between the germline ends. This CDR3 is built from 13 residues. The CDR3 DNA reads TGTGCCAGCAGCTCACCTAGCAGCCGAAAACTGTTTTTT. Its protein is CASSSPSSRKLFF.

V usage is TRBV15 and J usage is TRBJ2-6, with a tentative D call TRBD1 (6 bases). Trimming pared 4 bases from V and 2 bases from J, leaving 6 bases between. CDR1 is LNHNV and CDR2 is YYDKDF in the germline V gene (reference sequence). The CDR3 runs to 14 residues. The CDR3 is CATSKGAGANVLTF. Written as DNA, the CDR3 is TGTGCCACCAGCAAGGGGGCTGGGGCCAACGTCCTGACTTTC.

This rearrangement joins TRBV19 to TRBJ1-2; D possibly corresponds to TRBD1 (6 bases). The CDR3 is made up of 15 amino acids. V shed 5 bases and J shed 4 bases, with 17 bases lying between them. From germline, CDR1 is LNHDA and CDR2 SQIVND (reference sequence). CDR3 sequence reads: CASSLYREALYGYTF. CDR3 coding DNA: TGTGCCAGTAGTCTCTACAGGGAAGCCCTCTATGGCTACACCTTC.

V gene TRBV5-1 combines with J gene TRBJ2-3, with 9 positions matching TRBD1. V trimming: 4 bases; J trimming: 2 bases; junction bases outside the gene matches: 11. CDR1 and CDR2 from the germline V gene are SGHRS and YFSETQ. The CDR3 contains 17 residues. The CDR3 coding sequence is TGCGCCAGCAGCCCCGGACCGGGACAGGGCCCCACAGATACGCAGTATTTT. Translated: CASSPGPGQGPTDTQYF. Full variable domain (rest looked up from reference TRBV5-1 and TRBJ2-3): KAGVTQTPRYLIKTRGQQVTLSCSPISGHRSVSWYQQTPGQGLQFLFEYFSETQRNKGNFPGRFSGRQFSNSRSEMNVSTLELGDSALYLCASSPGPGQGPTDTQYFGPGTRLTVL.

This chain joins TRBV13 and TRBJ2-1; 11 bases agree with TRBD2. V gave up 5 bases and J gave up 5 bases; unmatched junction bases: 8. CDR1 is PRHDT and CDR2 is FYEKMQ in the germline V gene (reference sequence). CDR3 size: 16 residues. This CDR3 is CASSPRTSGLNNEQFF. DNA of the CDR3: TGTGCCAGCAGCCCCCGGACTAGCGGGTTGAACAATGAGCAGTTCTTC.

The chain links TRBV6-5 to TRBJ2-1; the D gene is possibly TRBD1 (6 bases). Germline CDR1 is MNHEY and CDR2 is SVGAGI. The V end lost 4 bases, the J end lost 0 bases, and 13 bases lay between the germline ends. The CDR3 is 16 amino acids. CDR3 nucleotide sequence: TGTGCCAGCAGTTTACAGGGCTCAGGCTCCTACAATGAGCAGTTCTTC. Translated, it gives CASSLQGSGSYNEQFF.

The rearrangement uses TRBV19 and TRBJ1-2, with a weak D call TRBD1 (6 bases). V was trimmed by 6 bases and J by 4 bases, leaving 12 bases between them. This CDR3 spans 13 amino acids. Looked up from germline, CDR1 is LNHDA and CDR2 is SQIVND (reference sequence). In DNA form, the CDR3 reads TGTGCCAGTAGGAGATCACAGGGCTATGGCTACACCTTC. It specifies CASRRSQGYGYTF. Full variable domain (outside the CDR3, taken from reference TRBV19 and TRBJ1-2): DGGITQSPKYLFRKEGQNVTLSCEQNLNHDAMYWYRQDPGQGLRLIYYSQIVNDFQKGDIAEGYSVSREKKESFPLTVTSAQKNPTAFYLCASRRSQGYGYTFGSGTRLTVV.

The chain couples TRBV2 to TRBJ1-2, with a possible D match to TRBD1 (6 bases). This CDR3 is 12 amino acids long. Germline CDR1 reads SNHLY; CDR2 reads FYNNEI. Trimming took 7 bases from V and 4 from J, leaving 10 bases between them. The CDR3 DNA is TGTGCCAGCACACAGGGACGCTATGGCTACACCTTC. Amino acid sequence: CASTQGRYGYTF.

The chain is built from TRBV7-9 and TRBJ1-1; D is possibly TRBD1 (6 bases). This CDR3 has 16 residues. Germline CDR1 and CDR2: SEHNR and FQNEAQ (reference sequence). The V and J ends lost 3 bases and 0 bases respectively, with 14 bases between them. CDR3 nucleotide sequence: TGTGCCAGCAGCTTCGGGACACGGAAAATGAACACTGAAGCTTTCTTT. This translates into CASSFGTRKMNTEAFF.

The chain employs TRBV5-1 and TRBJ1-4, with 7 nucleotides matching TRBD1. Trimming at V came to 0 bases and at J to 11 bases, leaving 1 base not matched to a gene. CDR1 and CDR2 from the germline V gene are SGHRS and YFSETQ. There are 12 residues in the CDR3. The chain's CDR3 is CASSLGDSKLFF. DNA of the CDR3: TGCGCCAGCAGCTTGGGGGACAGTAAACTGTTTTTT.